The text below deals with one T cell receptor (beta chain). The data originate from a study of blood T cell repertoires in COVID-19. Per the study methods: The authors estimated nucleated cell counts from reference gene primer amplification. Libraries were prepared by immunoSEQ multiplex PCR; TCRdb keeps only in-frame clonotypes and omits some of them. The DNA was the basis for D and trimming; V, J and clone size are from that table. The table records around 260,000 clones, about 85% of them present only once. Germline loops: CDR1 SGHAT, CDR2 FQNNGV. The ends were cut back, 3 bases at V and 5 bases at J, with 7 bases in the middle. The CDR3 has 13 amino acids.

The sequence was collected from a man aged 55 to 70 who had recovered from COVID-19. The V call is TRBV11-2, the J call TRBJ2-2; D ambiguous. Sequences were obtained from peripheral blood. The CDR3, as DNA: TGTGCCAGCAGCTTTAGATATACCGGGGAGCTGTTTTTT. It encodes CASSFRYTGELFF. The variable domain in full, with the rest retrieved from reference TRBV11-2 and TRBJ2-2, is EAGVAQSPRYKIIEKRQSVAFWCNPISGHATLYWYQQILGQGPKLLIQFQNNGVVDDSQLPKDRFSAERLKGVDSTLKIQPAKLEDSAVYLCASSFRYTGELFFGEGSRLTVL.